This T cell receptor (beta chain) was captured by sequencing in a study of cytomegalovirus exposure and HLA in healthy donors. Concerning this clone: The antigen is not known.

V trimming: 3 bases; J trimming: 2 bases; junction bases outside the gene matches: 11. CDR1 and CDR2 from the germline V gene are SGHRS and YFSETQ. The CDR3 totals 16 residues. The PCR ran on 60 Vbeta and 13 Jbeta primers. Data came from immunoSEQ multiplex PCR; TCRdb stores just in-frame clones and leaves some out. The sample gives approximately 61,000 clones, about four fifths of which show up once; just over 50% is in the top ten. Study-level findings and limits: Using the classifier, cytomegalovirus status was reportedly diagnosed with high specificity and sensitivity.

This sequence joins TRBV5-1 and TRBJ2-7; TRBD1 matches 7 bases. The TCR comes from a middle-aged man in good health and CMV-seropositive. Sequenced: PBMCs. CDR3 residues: CASSSTGTALTYEQYF. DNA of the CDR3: TGCGCCAGCAGCTCCACCGGGACAGCGCTAACCTACGAGCAGTACTTC.